These 29 T cell receptor beta chains were all obtained from the same sample, sequenced in a study of control samples from healthy donors and cancer patients (dated by TCRdb to the early 2020s). Preparation of the library involved the immunoSEQ multiplex PCR assay. This is the immuneACCESS table as TCRdb keeps it, with only in-frame sequences that have V and J called. A part of the clones is gone; compared with another copy, unresolved V genes explain less than half, and the rest is unexplained. Across this sample there are 130,000 or so clones, with 85% to 95% seen only once. The top ten constitute 14% of the sample. Material for sequencing was PBMCs. The receptors originated from a man in his sixties with colorectal cancer.

This chain uses TRBV19 with TRBJ1-1; 9 bases line up with TRBD1. After removal of 7 bases from V and 4 bases from J, the junction contained 10 bases not matched to a gene. The CDR3 spans 15 residues. Germline CDR1 is LNHDA and CDR2 is SQIVND (reference sequence). The CDR3 region has the DNA TGTGCCAGTACCCCGGCACAGGGGGCGGTCACTGAAGCTTTCTTT. It specifies CASTPAQGAVTEAFF. Looking up the rest from reference TRBV19 and TRBJ1-1 gives the full variable domain: DGGITQSPKYLFRKEGQNVTLSCEQNLNHDAMYWYRQDPGQGLRLIYYSQIVNDFQKGDIAEGYSVSREKKESFPLTVTSAQKNPTAFYLCASTPAQGAVTEAFFGQGTRLTVV.

The chain couples TRBV6-4 to TRBJ2-3; D not resolved. This CDR3 has 14 amino acids. The V gene's germline CDR1 is MRHNA and CDR2 SNTAGT. V lost 0 bases, J lost 7 bases, and 11 bases lay in between. DNA of the CDR3: TGTGCCAGCAGTGACTCGAGTCGGGCGAATACGCAGTATTTT. It translates to CASSDSSRANTQYF.

The gene calls are TRBV5-1 and TRBJ1-3, with D perhaps matching TRBD1 (6 bases). The V and J ends lost 4 bases and 4 bases respectively, with 12 bases between them. Germline-derived CDR1 and CDR2 are SGHRS and YFSETQ. This CDR3 has 14 amino acids. CDR3 loop: CASSGGTLGNTIYF. CDR3 in DNA: TGCGCCAGCAGCGGGGGGACACTAGGAAACACCATATATTTT. The full variable domain, with the rest looked up from reference TRBV5-1 and TRBJ1-3, is KAGVTQTPRYLIKTRGQQVTLSCSPISGHRSVSWYQQTPGQGLQFLFEYFSETQRNKGNFPGRFSGRQFSNSRSEMNVSTLELGDSALYLCASSGGTLGNTIYFGEGSWLTVV.

V and J are TRBV9 and TRBJ2-1, with a possible D match to TRBD1 (6 bases). V was cut by 3 bases and J by 5 bases, with 21 bases left in between. Looked up from germline, CDR1 is SGDLS and CDR2 is YYNGEE. The CDR3 totals 17 residues. The CDR3 bases are TGTGCCAGCAGCGCACCGTCAGAGGACAGACAAAACAATGAGCAGTTCTTC. This translates into CASSAPSEDRQNNEQFF. Drawing the rest from reference TRBV9 and TRBJ2-1, the complete variable domain is DSGVTQTPKHLITATGQRVTLRCSPRSGDLSVYWYQQSLDQGLQFLIQYYNGEERAKGNILERFSAQQFPDLHSELNLSSLELGDSALYFCASSAPSEDRQNNEQFFGPGTRLTVL.

The rearrangement uses TRBV20-1 and TRBJ2-7; D call uncertain. The CDR3 totals 11 residues. V shed 6 bases and J shed 5 bases, with 11 bases lying between them. Germline lookup yields CDR1 DFQATT and CDR2 SNEGSKA (reference sequence). This CDR3 is CSASPRNEQYF. The CDR3 DNA reads TGCAGTGCATCCCCGAGGAACGAGCAGTACTTC.

The chain employs TRBV12-3 or TRBV12-4 and TRBJ2-2; either TRBD1 or TRBD2 may fit D (5 bases each). V lost 6 bases, J lost 10 bases, and 12 bases lay in between. The CDR3 has 12 residues. The DNA of the CDR3 is TGTGCCAGCAGACCGGGGCCTCTGGAGCTGTTTTTT. Amino acids: CASRPGPLELFF.

This clone was observed once. J is TRBJ1-5 and V is TRBV2, with 8 bases matching TRBD1. This CDR3 has 15 amino acids. Trimming at V came to 3 bases and at J to 7 bases, leaving 8 bases not matched to a gene. CDR1 is SNHLY and CDR2 is FYNNEI in the germline V gene. CDR3 loop: CASSEGGTGGQPQHF. DNA for the CDR3: TGTGCCAGCAGTGAGGGGGGGACAGGTGGCCAGCCCCAGCATTTT.

The count of this clone is one. The chain links TRBV2 to TRBJ1-5; D may be TRBD1 (5 bases). This CDR3 is 15 amino acids long. V was shortened by 7 bases and J by 3 bases, with 16 bases between the two germline ends. The germline CDR1 and CDR2 sequences are SNHLY and FYNNEI. CDR3 loop: CASKLYGGDNQPQHF. The CDR3 DNA follows: TGTGCCAGCAAGTTGTATGGGGGGGACAATCAGCCCCAGCATTTT.

The rearrangement joins TRBV28 to TRBJ2-7; D is perhaps TRBD2 (5 bases). V gave up 3 bases and J gave up 2 bases, with 14 bases separating them. This CDR3 has 15 residues. The germline CDR1 and CDR2 sequences are MDHEN and SYDVKM. CDR3: CASSFLRRLTYEQYF. The CDR3, as DNA: TGTGCCAGCAGTTTTCTTAGGAGGCTAACCTACGAGCAGTACTTC.

This sequence joins TRBV5-1 and TRBJ1-2; D is uncertain. This CDR3 comprises 14 residues. Per the germline V gene, CDR1 is SGHRS and CDR2 is YFSETQ. V was pared by 0 bases and J by 3 bases, with 9 bases between. CDR3 in DNA: TGCGCCAGCAGCTTGGCCTGGAGGGACTATGGCTACACCTTC. Amino acids: CASSLAWRDYGYTF.

The gene calls are TRBV7-9 and TRBJ2-5, with TRBD1 as a possible D gene (6 bases). The CDR3 covers 14 residues. V dropped 2 bases and J dropped 1 base, with 8 bases sitting between them. Germline CDR1 and CDR2: SEHNR and FQNEAQ (reference sequence). The CDR3 spells CASSLTGPQETQYF. The CDR3 DNA follows: TGTGCCAGCAGCTTAACAGGGCCCCAAGAGACCCAGTACTTC.

This clone was seen once. This rearrangement joins TRBV5-1 to TRBJ1-2; 7 bases align to TRBD1. The CDR3 loop spans 13 amino acids. Germline V lookup: CDR1 SGHRS, CDR2 YFSETQ. Trimming cost V 4 bases and J 7 bases; bases outside gene matches: 7. CDR3 sequence: CASSPGGSGGYTF. Written as DNA, the CDR3 is TGCGCCAGCAGCCCAGGGGGTTCAGGTGGCTACACCTTC.

The chain uses TRBV30 and TRBJ1-1; TRBD1 matches 8 bases. This CDR3 is built from 14 residues. The germline V gene encodes CDR1 GTSNPN and CDR2 SVGIG (reference sequence). J lost 3 bases, V lost 4 bases, and 7 bases had no gene match. The CDR3 loop is CAWKRTGWDTEAFF. The CDR3 DNA sequence: TGTGCCTGGAAACGGACAGGGTGGGACACTGAAGCTTTCTTT.

The V call is TRBV30, the J call TRBJ1-2; TRBD1 matches at 10 bases. From germline, CDR1 is GTSNPN and CDR2 SVGIG (reference sequence). The CDR3 has 14 amino acids. After removal of 5 bases from V and 5 bases from J, the junction contained 8 bases not matched to a gene. In DNA form, the CDR3 reads TGTGCCTGGTTTGACAGGGGGCATTTATATGGCTACACCTTC. Its translation: CAWFDRGHLYGYTF.

The chain combines TRBV19 with TRBJ1-2; 12 nucleotides align to TRBD1. The CDR3 is 19 residues long. The germline V gene encodes CDR1 LNHDA and CDR2 SQIVND (reference sequence). The trim removed 2 bases at V and 1 base at J, leaving 11 bases unmatched. The CDR3, as DNA: TGTGCCAGTAGTATATCTGTGGGACAGGGGGCCTTTATTAACTATGGCTACACCTTC. This encodes CASSISVGQGAFINYGYTF. Filled out from reference TRBV19 and TRBJ1-2, the complete variable domain reads DGGITQSPKYLFRKEGQNVTLSCEQNLNHDAMYWYRQDPGQGLRLIYYSQIVNDFQKGDIAEGYSVSREKKESFPLTVTSAQKNPTAFYLCASSISVGQGAFINYGYTFGSGTRLTVV.

In DNA form, the CDR3 reads TGTGCCAGCAGCCTTACATGGTCGGAGACCCAGTACTTC. Translated: CASSLTWSETQYF. The chain uses TRBV27 and TRBJ2-5; D unclear. This CDR3 contains 13 residues. Germline CDR1 and CDR2: MNHEY and SMNVEV (reference sequence). V was clipped by 6 bases and J by 5 bases, with 13 bases between them.

The chain recombines TRBV7-2 with TRBJ2-7; a possible D gene is TRBD1 (5 bases). The ends were cut back, 5 bases at V and 0 bases at J, with 11 bases in the middle. The CDR3 is 14 residues long. CDR1 is SGHTA, CDR2 FQGNSA, per germline. The CDR3 here is CASSLQQGSYEQYF. The DNA of the CDR3 is TGTGCCAGCAGCCTGCAGCAGGGCTCCTACGAGCAGTACTTC.

The V call is TRBV19, the J call TRBJ2-6; 8 bases map to TRBD1. The germline V gene has CDR1 LNHDA and CDR2 SQIVND (reference sequence). The trim removed 1 base at V and 4 bases at J, leaving 9 bases unmatched. The CDR3 contains 18 residues. The CDR3 coding sequence is TGTGCCAGTAGTATAGGGGCAGGGGGCGCAGGAGGGGCCAACGTCCTGACTTTC. It codes for CASSIGAGGAGGANVLTF.

The chain uses TRBV18 and TRBJ1-6; D possibly corresponds to TRBD1 (6 bases). V lost 3 bases to trimming and J lost 6 bases, with 12 bases between them. The CDR3 sequence is 15 residues long. CDR1 and CDR2 from the germline V gene are KGHSH and LQKENI. The CDR3 DNA follows: TGTGCCAGCTCACCCTTGGGGGGGCCTAATTCACCCCTCCACTTT. It encodes CASSPLGGPNSPLHF.

V gene TRBV2 combines with J gene TRBJ2-2; weak D call: TRBD2 (5 bases). This CDR3 is built from 15 residues. Trimming pared 7 bases from V and 7 bases from J, leaving 19 bases between. Germline V gene lookup returns CDR1 SNHLY and CDR2 FYNNEI. The CDR3 reads CASTPGLLQVGELFF. The CDR3, as DNA: TGTGCCAGCACCCCAGGACTCCTCCAAGTCGGGGAGCTGTTTTTT. Based on the CDR3 plus reference TRBV2 and TRBJ2-2, the full variable domain is EPEVTQTPSHQVTQMGQEVILRCVPISNHLYFYWYRQILGQKVEFLVSFYNNEISEKSEIFDDQFSVERPDGSNFTLKIRSTKLEDSAMYFCASTPGLLQVGELFFGEGSRLTVL.

This chain uses TRBV28 with TRBJ2-3; 13 bases are shared with TRBD2. The CDR3 covers 16 residues. Germline V gene data show CDR1 as MDHEN and CDR2 as SYDVKM. Trimming cost V 3 bases and J 3 bases; bases outside gene matches: 3. This CDR3 is CASSLGLAGRTDTQYF. In nucleotides, the CDR3 is TGTGCCAGCAGTTTGGGACTAGCGGGGCGGACAGATACGCAGTATTTT.

V usage is TRBV4-1 and J usage is TRBJ2-5; weak D call: TRBD1 (5 bases). This CDR3 comprises 17 residues. CDR1 is MGHRA and CDR2 is YSYEKL in the germline V gene. Trimming shortened V by 4 bases and J by 1 base, and 19 bases separated the two germline ends. The CDR3 DNA follows: TGCGCCAGCAGCCCTCCATGGGTCCCAGGGATCCAAGAGACCCAGTACTTC. Amino acid sequence: CASSPPWVPGIQETQYF.

The genes are TRBV4-1 and TRBJ2-7; D is ambiguous. This CDR3 is built from 13 residues. The germline V gene encodes CDR1 MGHRA and CDR2 YSYEKL. V shed 1 base and J shed 3 bases, with 7 bases lying between them. CDR3 in amino acids: CASSQVTNYEQYF. CDR3 bases: TGCGCCAGCAGCCAAGTGACGAACTACGAGCAGTACTTC.

This clone showed up just once. The V and J genes are TRBV19 and TRBJ1-1, with 10 nucleotides matching TRBD1. The CDR3 length is 16 residues. J lost 4 bases, V lost 6 bases, and 11 bases had no gene match. CDR1 and CDR2 from the germline V gene are LNHDA and SQIVND (reference sequence). The CDR3 DNA is TGTGCCAGTAGCCACGACAGGGGGCCATTACGCACTGAAGCTTTCTTT. This gives the protein CASSHDRGPLRTEAFF. The full variable domain, with the rest looked up from reference TRBV19 and TRBJ1-1, is DGGITQSPKYLFRKEGQNVTLSCEQNLNHDAMYWYRQDPGQGLRLIYYSQIVNDFQKGDIAEGYSVSREKKESFPLTVTSAQKNPTAFYLCASSHDRGPLRTEAFFGQGTRLTVV.

This chain joins TRBV5-1 and TRBJ2-3; D is uncertain. The CDR3 totals 16 residues. Deletions cut 0 bases from V and 0 bases from J, with 11 bases between. The germline gives CDR1 SGHRS, CDR2 YFSETQ. CDR3 coding DNA: TGCGCCAGCAGCTTGGTAGGCTTAACTAGCACAGATACGCAGTATTTT. This translates into CASSLVGLTSTDTQYF. Based on the CDR3 plus reference TRBV5-1 and TRBJ2-3, the full variable domain is KAGVTQTPRYLIKTRGQQVTLSCSPISGHRSVSWYQQTPGQGLQFLFEYFSETQRNKGNFPGRFSGRQFSNSRSEMNVSTLELGDSALYLCASSLVGLTSTDTQYFGPGTRLTVL.

This clone was detected once. The chain carries TRBV7-8 and TRBJ2-5; TRBD1 is a possible D gene (6 bases). The CDR3 is 16 residues long. The germline V gene has CDR1 SGHVS and CDR2 FQNEAQ. Trimming shortened V by 5 bases and J by 5 bases, and 21 bases separated the two germline ends. The CDR3 DNA reads TGTGCCAGCAGCCCCCGCCGCAGACAAACAGGGGAGACCCAGTACTTC. Protein sequence: CASSPRRRQTGETQYF. Based on the CDR3 plus reference TRBV7-8 and TRBJ2-5, the full variable domain is GAGVSQSPRYKVAKRGQDVALRCDPISGHVSLFWYQQALGQGPEFLTYFQNEAQLDKSGLPSDRFFAERPEGSVSTLKIQRTQQEDSAVYLCASSPRRRQTGETQYFGPGTRLLVL.

As regards this clone: In the same sample, other DNA sequences code for this CDR3. This chain links TRBV5-6 with TRBJ2-5; D is ambiguous. V lost 0 bases and J 1 base, leaving 7 bases between the germline ends. The length of the CDR3 is 14 residues. Germline V gene sequence: CDR1 SGHDT, CDR2 YYEEEE. For the CDR3, the DNA is TGTGCCAGCAGCTTGGTTGCGGTCCAAGAGACCCAGTACTTC. It encodes CASSLVAVQETQYF.

V is TRBV6-5 and J is TRBJ2-5; 10 bases line up with TRBD1. Per germline, CDR1 MNHEY and CDR2 SVGAGI. J lost 2 bases, V lost 5 bases, and 2 bases had no gene match. The CDR3 consists of 14 residues. CDR3 bases: TGTGCCAGCAGTCCGGGACAGGGGCAAGAGACCCAGTACTTC. Protein sequence: CASSPGQGQETQYF.

CDR3 residues: CASSEGGTVNYGYTF. Written as DNA, the CDR3 is TGTGCCAGCAGTGAAGGCGGGACAGTGAACTATGGCTACACCTTC. This chain links TRBV2 with TRBJ1-2; 7 bases are a match to TRBD1. Germline V gene sequence: CDR1 SNHLY, CDR2 FYNNEI. With V trimmed by 1 base and J by 2 bases, 4 bases remained unmatched. The CDR3 is 15 amino acids.